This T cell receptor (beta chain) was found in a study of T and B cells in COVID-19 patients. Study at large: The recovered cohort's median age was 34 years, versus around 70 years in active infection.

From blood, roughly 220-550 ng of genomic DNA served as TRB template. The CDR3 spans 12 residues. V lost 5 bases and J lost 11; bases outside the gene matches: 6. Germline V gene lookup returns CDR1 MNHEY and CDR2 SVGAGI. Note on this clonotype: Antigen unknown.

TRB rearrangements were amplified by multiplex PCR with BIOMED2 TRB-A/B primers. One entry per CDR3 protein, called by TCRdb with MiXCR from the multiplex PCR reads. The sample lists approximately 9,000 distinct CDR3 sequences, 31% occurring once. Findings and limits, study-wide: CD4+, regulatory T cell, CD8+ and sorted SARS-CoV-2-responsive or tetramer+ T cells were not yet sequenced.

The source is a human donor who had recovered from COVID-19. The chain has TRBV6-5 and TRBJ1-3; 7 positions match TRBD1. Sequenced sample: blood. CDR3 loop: CASSQRGGSIYF. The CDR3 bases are TGTGCCAGCAGTCAACGAGGGGGCTCCATATATTTT.